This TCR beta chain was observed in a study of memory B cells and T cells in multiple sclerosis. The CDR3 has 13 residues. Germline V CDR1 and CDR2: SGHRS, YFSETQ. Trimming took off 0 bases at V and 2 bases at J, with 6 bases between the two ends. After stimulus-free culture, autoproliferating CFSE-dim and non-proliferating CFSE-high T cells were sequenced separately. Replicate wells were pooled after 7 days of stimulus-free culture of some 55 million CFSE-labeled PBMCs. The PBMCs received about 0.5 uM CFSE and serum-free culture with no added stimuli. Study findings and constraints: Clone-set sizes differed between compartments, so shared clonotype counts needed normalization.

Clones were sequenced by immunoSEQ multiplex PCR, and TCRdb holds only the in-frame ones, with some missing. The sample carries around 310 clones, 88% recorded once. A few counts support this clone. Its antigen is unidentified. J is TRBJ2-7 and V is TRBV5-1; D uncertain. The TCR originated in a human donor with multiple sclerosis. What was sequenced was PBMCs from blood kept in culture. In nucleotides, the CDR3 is TGCGCCAGCAGCTTGGAATCGGCCTACGAGCAGTACTTC. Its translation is CASSLESAYEQYF.